The clone carrying this TCR beta chain was counted a few times. Its specificity is not known. During its preparation, the TCRbeta library received unique molecular identifiers. MiXCR, run by TCRdb on the PCR reads, gives a single entry per CDR3 protein. The table lists 90,000 to 150,000 distinct CDR3 sequences, roughly 24% of them singletons, with 10% to 13% in the top ten. Per the germline V gene, CDR1 is SQVTM and CDR2 is ANQGSEA. The CDR3 totals 13 residues. Trimming pared 5 bases from V and 12 bases from J, leaving 20 bases between. This entry is derived from a study of T-cell reconstitution after alpha-beta-depleted transplantation in children. Points from the study as a whole: T-cell counts and diversity at one year following transplant were attributed mainly to newly produced T cells.

The source is a male patient between 2 and 10 years old who had a stem cell transplant for chronic granulomatous disease, so the T cells may come from the graft donor. The genes are TRBV29-1 and TRBJ2-1; D may correspond to TRBD1 or TRBD2 (5 bases each). The starting material was PBMCs, mostly from graft donor cells, obtained 180 days after TCRalphabeta/CD19-depleted stem cell transplant. The CDR3 DNA reads as TGCAGCGTTTCACCCTTTAGCGAGAGGGGGCAGTTCTTC. Translation gives CSVSPFSERGQFF.